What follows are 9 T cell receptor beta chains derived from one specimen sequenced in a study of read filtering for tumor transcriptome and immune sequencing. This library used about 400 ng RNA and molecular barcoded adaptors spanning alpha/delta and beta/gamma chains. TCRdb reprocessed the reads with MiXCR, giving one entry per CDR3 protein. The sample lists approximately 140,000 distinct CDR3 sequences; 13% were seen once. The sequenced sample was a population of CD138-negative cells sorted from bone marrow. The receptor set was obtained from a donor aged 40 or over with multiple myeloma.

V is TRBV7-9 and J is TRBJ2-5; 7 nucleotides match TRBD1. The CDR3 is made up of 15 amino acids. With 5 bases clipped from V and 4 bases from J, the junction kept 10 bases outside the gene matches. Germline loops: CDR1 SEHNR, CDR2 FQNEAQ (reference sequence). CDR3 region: CASSPRTGSGETQYF. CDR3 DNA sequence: TGTGCCAGCAGCCCAAGGACAGGATCCGGAGAGACCCAGTACTTC.

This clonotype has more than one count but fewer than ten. The CDR3 loop is CASSPGQYYQETQYF. The CDR3 nucleotides are TGTGCCAGCAGCCCGGGACAGTATTATCAAGAGACCCAGTACTTC. This rearrangement joins TRBV6-6 to TRBJ2-5, with 7 positions matching TRBD1. This CDR3 spans 15 amino acids. The ends lost 6 bases at V and 2 bases at J; junction bases unmatched: 9. CDR1 and CDR2 (germline): MNHNY, SVGAGI (reference sequence).

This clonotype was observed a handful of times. CDR3 sequence reads: CSAGRGDTFEQYF. CDR3 nucleotide sequence: TGCAGTGCTGGGAGGGGGGACACCTTCGAGCAGTACTTC. The genes are TRBV20-1 and TRBJ2-7; D is perhaps TRBD2 (7 bases). Germline V CDR1 and CDR2: DFQATT, SNEGSKA (reference sequence). The CDR3 contains 13 residues. Trimming removed 5 bases at V and 6 bases at J, with 17 bases between.

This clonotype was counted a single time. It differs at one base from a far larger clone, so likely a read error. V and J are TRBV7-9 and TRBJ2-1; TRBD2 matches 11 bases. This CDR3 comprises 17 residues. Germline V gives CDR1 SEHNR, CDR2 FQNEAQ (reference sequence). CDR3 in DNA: TGTGCCAGCAGCTCCACGGGTACTAGCGGGAGTGGTAATGAGCGGTTCTTC. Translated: CASSSTGTSGSGNERFF.

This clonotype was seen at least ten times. In nucleotides, the CDR3 is TGTGCCAGCTCCTTTAGGGGACTAGCGGGTTCCAGCTCCTACAATGAGCAGTTCTTC. This translates into CASSFRGLAGSSSYNEQFF. The chain combines TRBV7-3 with TRBJ2-1, with 12 nucleotides matching TRBD2. J lost 0 bases, V lost 8 bases, and 14 bases had no gene match. The CDR3 is made up of 19 amino acids. Looked up from germline, CDR1 is SGHTA and CDR2 is FQGTGA.

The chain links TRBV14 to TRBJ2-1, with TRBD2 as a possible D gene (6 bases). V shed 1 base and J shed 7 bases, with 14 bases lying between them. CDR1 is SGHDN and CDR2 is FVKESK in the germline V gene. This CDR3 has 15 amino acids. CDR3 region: CASSQAGLRENEQFF. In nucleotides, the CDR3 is TGTGCCAGCAGCCAAGCCGGCCTACGGGAGAATGAGCAGTTCTTC.

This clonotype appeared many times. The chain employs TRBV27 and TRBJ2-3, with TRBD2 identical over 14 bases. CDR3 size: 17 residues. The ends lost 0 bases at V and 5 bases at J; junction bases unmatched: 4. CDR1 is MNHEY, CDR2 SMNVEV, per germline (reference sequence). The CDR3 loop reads CASSLSGTSGSGDTQYF. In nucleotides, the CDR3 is TGTGCCAGCAGTTTATCCGGGACTAGCGGGAGTGGAGATACGCAGTATTTT.

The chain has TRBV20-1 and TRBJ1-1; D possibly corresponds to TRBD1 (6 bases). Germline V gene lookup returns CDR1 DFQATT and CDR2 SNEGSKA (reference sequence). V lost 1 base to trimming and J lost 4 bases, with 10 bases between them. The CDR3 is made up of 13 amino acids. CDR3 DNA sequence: TGCAGTGCTAGAGGCGGGGGGCTCACTGAAGCTTTCTTT. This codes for CSARGGGLTEAFF.

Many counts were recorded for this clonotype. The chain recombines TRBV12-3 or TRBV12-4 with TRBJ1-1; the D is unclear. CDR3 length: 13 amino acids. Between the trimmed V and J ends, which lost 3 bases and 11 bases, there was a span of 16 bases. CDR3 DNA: TGTGCCAGCAGTTTGAAGGGCGGGTTAGGTGCTTTCTTT. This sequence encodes CASSLKGGLGAFF.